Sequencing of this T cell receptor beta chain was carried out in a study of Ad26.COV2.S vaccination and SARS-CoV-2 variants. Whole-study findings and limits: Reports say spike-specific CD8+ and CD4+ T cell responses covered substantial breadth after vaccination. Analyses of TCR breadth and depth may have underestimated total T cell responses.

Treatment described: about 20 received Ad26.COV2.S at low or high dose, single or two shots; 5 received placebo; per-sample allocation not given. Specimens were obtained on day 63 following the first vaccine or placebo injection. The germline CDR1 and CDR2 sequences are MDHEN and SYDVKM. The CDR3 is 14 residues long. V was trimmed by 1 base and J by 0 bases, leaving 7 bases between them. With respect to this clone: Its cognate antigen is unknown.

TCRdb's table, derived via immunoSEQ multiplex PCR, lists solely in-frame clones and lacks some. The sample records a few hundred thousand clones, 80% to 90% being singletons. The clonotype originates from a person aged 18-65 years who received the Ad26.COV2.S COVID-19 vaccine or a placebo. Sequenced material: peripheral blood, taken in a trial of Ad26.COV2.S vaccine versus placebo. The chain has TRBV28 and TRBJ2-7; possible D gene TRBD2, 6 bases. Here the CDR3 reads CASSLSGGSYEQYF. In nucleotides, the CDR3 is TGTGCCAGCAGTTTATCCGGGGGCTCCTACGAGCAGTACTTC.